The clone carrying this T cell receptor beta chain has a single count. Its antigen is currently unknown. This is likely a read error, given that the CDR3 carries no conserved phenylalanine or tryptophan at its end. The data derive from a study of blood T cells in healthy people across ages. Extracted total RNA amounted to at least 6 micrograms for each sample. The use of a sample-barcoded 5' primer and a J-beta primer mix characterized a second PCR of roughly 6 to 11 cycles. Each of the samples gave a minimum of 3 million paired-end reads that contained CDR3. TCRdb itself ran the 5' RACE reads through MiXCR, one entry per CDR3 protein. Among 1.5 million to 2 million distinct CDR3 sequences listed, about 50% were seen once. General observations from the study: As naive T cell percentage varied, TCR beta diversity correlated strongly with it.

Sequenced input: blood. This clonotype originated in a woman aged 35 to 49 in good health.

This chain's CDR3 is CAAMSSGSKNIQYI. The DNA of the CDR3 is TGTGCCGCTATGTCCTCGGGAAGCAAAAACATTCAGTACATC. V gene TRBV28 combines with J gene TRBJ2-4; a weak D match, TRBD2 (5 bases). Germline CDR1 reads MDHEN; CDR2 reads SYDVKM. The CDR3 spans 14 residues. Trimming shortened V by 11 bases and J by 3 bases, and 17 bases separated the two germline ends.